The entry that follows covers one T cell receptor beta chain sequence. The specificity of this receptor is unknown. No much larger clonotype is one base removed from it; base qualities were not supplied. TCRbeta CDR3 regions were amplified from genomic DNA by means of the immunoSEQ Assay, a bias-controlled multiplex PCR. The authors' pipeline ran thus. The number of nucleated cells in each sample was estimated by amplification of reference gene primers within the assay. To quantify the absolute abundance of each unique TCRbeta CDR3 rearrangement, sequence reads were collapsed and filtered. For each sample, productive Simpson clonality was calculated by taking the square root of Simpson's diversity index across productive rearrangements. TCRdb's version of the immuneACCESS table is confined to in-frame rearrangements and falls short of the full clone set. An unresolved V gene accounts for under half of the shortfall where checked; the remainder is of unknown origin. The DNA was the basis for D and trimming; V, J and clone size are from that table. Recorded for this sample are about 100,000 clones; approximately 80% of them occurred a single time. Clones ranked in the top ten supply around 30% of the sample.

Collaborating institutions collected whole blood in K2EDTA tubes following their own protocols. For TCRbeta analysis, collaborators shipped samples as frozen whole blood, isolated PBMCs, or DNA extracted from either of those sample types. The entry originates in a study of blood T cell repertoires in COVID-19 (dated by TCRdb to about 2020). With regard to the full study: The collaborator samples originated in the United States, Italy and Spain and spanned the acute and convalescent phases of COVID-19. The prospective study material was composed of cDNA or gDNA derived from T cells, B-cell-depleted T cells, or PBMCs. Deeply sampled blood TCRbeta repertoires from subjects exposed to, actively infected with, or recovered from COVID-19 were included in the dataset. The repertoires were made available in a free public database intended to serve as a resource for research on the immune response to SARS-CoV-2. Samples came from the ongoing ImmuneRACE study (first 160 participants) plus 1,254 subjects from 6 global collaborators. The sample metadata nearly always contained a de-identified subject ID, COVID-19 status, age in years and sex. Where available, HLA class I and class II types were obtained from metadata supplied by the sample provider rather than from assay-based typing. Results and caveats for the whole study, not just this receptor: How much clinical and demographic metadata was included differed by source and by participant, and the metadata was provided uncurated.

The CDR3 spans 14 residues, from the cysteine through the phenylalanine. Only CDR3 DNA remains: 42 bases, in frame from the first base. Trimming takes 3 bases from V and 1 base from J, and the germline ends sit 8 bases apart. According to the germline V gene, CDR1 reads KGHSH and CDR2 reads LQKENI. The V and J genes are TRBV18 and TRBJ2-3; TRBD2 could be the D gene, as 5 bases match. The clonotype comes from an older man with active or convalescent COVID-19. Sequenced sample: peripheral blood. This receptor has the CDR3 CASSPPGGTDTQYF. The DNA is TGTGCCAGCTCACCCCCCGGGGGCACAGATACGCAGTATTTT.